This T cell receptor (beta chain) was observed in a study of cytomegalovirus exposure and HLA in healthy donors. CDR1 and CDR2 from the germline V gene are SEHNR and FQNEAQ (reference sequence). V lost 5 bases, J lost 4 bases, and 3 bases stayed unmatched. The CDR3 runs to 14 residues. The PCR contained 60 Vbeta and 13 Jbeta primers. The table came from immunoSEQ multiplex PCR; TCRdb's copy has only in-frame clones and leaves some out. The sample includes some 94,000 clones, 55% to 75% seen only once; the top ten take around 2.5%. This receptor was identified in a man aged 50 to 60 in good health and CMV-seronegative. The chain has TRBV7-9 and TRBJ2-5; 11 bases line up with TRBD2. The sample comprised PBMCs. CDR3 in amino acids: CASSAGTSGETQYF. DNA for the CDR3: TGTGCCAGCAGCGCGGGGACTAGCGGAGAGACCCAGTACTTC.